What follows are 22 T cell receptor beta chains derived from one specimen sequenced in a study of T-cell memory formation after mild COVID-19 (dated by TCRdb to about 2021). To prepare the library, 5' RACE was applied. The instrument given in TCRdb is Illumina NovaSeq 6000. TCRdb reanalyzed the raw reads on its own, using fastp at Q25 for trimming and MiXCR for clone calling, and kept in-frame beta chains. Duplicate CDR3 protein sequences are folded into a single record with the most common DNA and genes. The sample table holds 120,000 or so distinct CDR3 sequences, of which 15% to 20% were seen once. The ten largest make up approximately 15% of the sample. Sequencing used PBMCs or a T cell subset sorted from them (not recorded which). The receptor set was obtained from an adult woman who had mild COVID-19 (a few samples of this study predate the infection). The sample titles of this study are shuffled in the database, so cell type and time point are left out; the donor was told from shared clones.

This clonotype was seen a handful of times. The chain recombines TRBV30 with TRBJ1-6; TRBD1 aligns across 9 bases. The CDR3 runs to 14 residues. V was pared by 0 bases and J by 9 bases, with 3 bases of the junction left unmatched. From germline, CDR1 is GTSNPN and CDR2 SVGIG (reference sequence). This CDR3 reads CAWSVGQGSSPLHF. DNA of the CDR3: TGTGCCTGGAGTGTGGGACAGGGATCTTCACCCCTCCACTTT.

The chain has TRBV12-3 or TRBV12-4 and TRBJ2-5, with D perhaps being TRBD1 or TRBD2 (5 bases each). The CDR3 consists of 13 residues. V was trimmed by 4 bases and J by 3 bases, leaving 9 bases between them. CDR3 region: CASSWGTEETQYF. The CDR3 nucleotides read TGTGCCAGCAGTTGGGGGACGGAAGAGACCCAGTACTTC.

This clonotype was recorded a few times. The DNA of the CDR3 is TGTGCCACCAGTGATTCCCTAGCGGGGGGACCAGACGAGCAGTACTTC. This codes for CATSDSLAGGPDEQYF. The rearrangement links TRBV24-1 to TRBJ2-7; 11 bases match TRBD2. The trim removed 2 bases at V and 5 bases at J, leaving 7 bases unmatched. CDR1 KGHDR and CDR2 SFDVKD come from the germline V gene. The CDR3 totals 16 residues.

This chain connects TRBV6-2 or TRBV6-3 to TRBJ2-3; TRBD2 matches 8 bases. CDR1 MNHEY and CDR2 SVGEGT come from the germline V gene. This CDR3 has 12 amino acids. V dropped 7 bases and J dropped 8; count of bases not matched to a gene: 5. The CDR3 reads CASMPGGRTQYF. As DNA, the CDR3 is TGTGCCAGCATGCCGGGGGGGCGTACGCAGTATTTT.

This clonotype was detected only a few times. This chain uses TRBV7-9 with TRBJ2-7; TRBD2 aligns across 11 bases. Germline V lookup: CDR1 SEHNR, CDR2 FQNEAQ (reference sequence). This CDR3 has 17 residues. Unmatched junction bases numbered 11, after V lost 1 base and J lost 6 bases. The CDR3 coding sequence is TGTGCCAGCAGCTTAGAGGGAGCTAGCGGGGGGCCCAGCGAGCAGTACTTC. The encoded protein is CASSLEGASGGPSEQYF.

In this sample, this clonotype turned up a few times. The rearrangement joins TRBV9 to TRBJ2-7, with D tentatively TRBD1 (6 bases). Trimming left V 4 bases short and J 2 bases short, with 13 bases between. The germline V gene encodes CDR1 SGDLS and CDR2 YYNGEE. This CDR3 spans 14 amino acids. The CDR3 here is CASSPPRDTYEQYF. The CDR3 nucleotides read TGTGCCAGCAGCCCCCCCCGGGACACCTACGAGCAGTACTTC.

The CDR3 region has the DNA TGTGCCAGCAGCCCGGACTGGATCTACAATGAGCAGTTCTTC. This codes for CASSPDWIYNEQFF. The chain couples TRBV7-2 to TRBJ2-1, with D possibly matching TRBD2 (5 bases). CDR1 is SGHTA and CDR2 is FQGNSA in the germline V gene. V was shortened by 5 bases and J by 3 bases, with 11 bases between the two germline ends. CDR3 length: 14 residues.

A few counts support this clonotype. The V and J genes are TRBV10-3 and TRBJ2-7; D unresolved. The germline V gene has CDR1 ENHRY and CDR2 SYGVKD. The CDR3 spans 14 residues. V was trimmed by 2 bases and J by 4 bases, leaving 12 bases between them. CDR3 nucleotide sequence: TGTGCCATCAGTGAGGGCCGAGCAGCTTACGAGCAGTACTTC. It specifies CAISEGRAAYEQYF.

The chain carries TRBV27 and TRBJ1-1; TRBD1 agrees at 7 bases. Germline lookup yields CDR1 MNHEY and CDR2 SMNVEV (reference sequence). Trimming took 7 bases from V and 4 from J; bases not matched to a gene: 0. The CDR3 is 11 amino acids. CDR3 DNA sequence: TGTGCCAGCACAGGGGGCACTGAAGCTTTCTTT. This encodes CASTGGTEAFF.

This clonotype was seen a few times. The chain combines TRBV20-1 with TRBJ2-1; unclear D gene. The CDR3 is made up of 12 amino acids. Germline V gives CDR1 DFQATT, CDR2 SNEGSKA (reference sequence). The V end lost 0 bases, the J end lost 9 bases, and 9 bases lay between the germline ends. The CDR3 region is CSARERLGEQFF. Here the CDR3 DNA reads TGCAGTGCTAGAGAACGCCTAGGTGAGCAGTTCTTC.

The chain joins TRBV9 to TRBJ2-5; TRBD2 agrees at 10 bases. The CDR3 has 18 amino acids. CDR1 and CDR2 from the germline V gene are SGDLS and YYNGEE. The V gene end was trimmed by 4 bases and the J gene end by 5 bases; junction bases not matched to a gene: 17. CDR3 protein: CASSISRERGGLHETQYF. CDR3 nucleotides: TGTGCCAGCAGCATTTCCAGGGAGCGGGGGGGCCTCCACGAGACCCAGTACTTC.

The table lists this clonotype with a few counts. The chain has TRBV11-3 and TRBJ2-3, with TRBD2 identical over 10 bases. Germline V gene lookup returns CDR1 SGHNT and CDR2 YENEEA. This CDR3 spans 17 amino acids. With 1 base clipped from V and 4 bases from J, the junction kept 8 bases outside the gene matches. The CDR3 reads CASSLGSSGSGADTQYF. DNA for the CDR3: TGTGCCAGCAGCTTAGGTTCTAGCGGGAGCGGTGCAGATACGCAGTATTTT. Using reference TRBV11-3 and TRBJ2-3 for the parts outside the CDR3, the full variable domain is EAGVVQSPRYKIIEKKQPVAFWCNPISGHNTLYWYLQNLGQGPELLIRYENEEAVDDSQLPKDRFSAERLKGVDSTLKIQPAELGDSAVYLCASSLGSSGSGADTQYFGPGTRLTVL.

The V gene is TRBV7-9, the J gene TRBJ2-7; a weak D match, TRBD2 (6 bases). This CDR3 region has 14 residues. Germline-derived CDR1 and CDR2 are SEHNR and FQNEAQ (reference sequence). V lost 4 bases to trimming and J lost 5 bases, with 15 bases between them. CDR3 coding DNA: TGTGCCAGCAGCTGGGGACTCACCCAGGACGAGCAGTACTTC. It yields the protein CASSWGLTQDEQYF.

This sequence joins TRBV4-1 and TRBJ2-1; tentatively, D is TRBD2 (5 bases). Germline-derived CDR1 and CDR2 are MGHRA and YSYEKL. V was trimmed by 2 bases and J by 9 bases, leaving 8 bases between them. The CDR3 covers 12 residues. For the CDR3, the DNA is TGCGCCAGCAGCCAATCGGCGGGTGAGCAGTTCTTC. Encoded protein: CASSQSAGEQFF.

CDR3 loop: CASSQGQGNTEAFF. In nucleotides, the CDR3 is TGTGCCAGCAGCCAGGGACAGGGCAACACTGAAGCTTTCTTT. The chain joins TRBV7-8 to TRBJ1-1; 9 positions agree with TRBD1. V shed 5 bases and J 2 bases; nucleotides not matched to a gene: 3. Germline assignment: CDR1 SGHVS and CDR2 FQNEAQ. This CDR3 spans 14 amino acids.

DNA for the CDR3: TGTGCCAGTAGTTCCCGGGACAGGGTTCCAGAAGGCTACACCTTC. Translation gives CASSSRDRVPEGYTF. This rearrangement joins TRBV19 to TRBJ1-2; TRBD1 agrees at 9 bases. CDR1 and CDR2 (germline): LNHDA, SQIVND (reference sequence). The V segment lost 5 bases and the J segment 8 bases; nucleotides outside the gene matches: 12. This CDR3 spans 15 amino acids.

V and J are TRBV7-3 and TRBJ1-1; 8 nucleotides align to TRBD1. The germline V gene encodes CDR1 SGHTA and CDR2 FQGTGA. The ends lost 8 bases at V and 5 bases at J; junction bases unmatched: 7. The CDR3 consists of 13 residues. The CDR3 coding sequence is TGTGCCAGCCGACAGGGGAGAGGTACTGAAGCTTTCTTT. It is translated as CASRQGRGTEAFF.

The rearrangement links TRBV24-1 to TRBJ2-3, with D perhaps assigned TRBD1 or TRBD2 (6 bases each). This CDR3 comprises 14 residues. Trimming cost V 6 bases and J 6 bases, with 15 bases left between them. The germline CDR1 and CDR2 sequences are KGHDR and SFDVKD. The CDR3 reads CATSLRAGGDTQYF. CDR3 nucleotides: TGTGCCACCAGTCTCAGGGCCGGGGGCGATACGCAGTATTTT.

This clonotype has only a few counts. This chain connects TRBV5-6 to TRBJ2-5; a possible D gene is TRBD2 (5 bases). The germline gives CDR1 SGHDT, CDR2 YYEEEE. Trimming removed 1 base at V and 2 bases at J, with 9 bases between. This CDR3 contains 14 residues. The CDR3 coding sequence is TGTGCCAGCAGCTTGAAGGAGGAACAAGAGACCCAGTACTTC. This codes for CASSLKEEQETQYF. Full variable domain (rest looked up from reference TRBV5-6 and TRBJ2-5): DAGVTQSPTHLIKTRGQQVTLRCSPKSGHDTVSWYQQALGQGPQFIFQYYEEEERQRGNFPDRFSGHQFPNYSSELNVNALLLGDSALYLCASSLKEEQETQYFGPGTRLLVL.

The chain has TRBV30 and TRBJ1-1, with D uncertain. V was pared by 2 bases and J by 0 bases, with 7 bases between. Per germline, CDR1 GTSNPN and CDR2 SVGIG (reference sequence). CDR3 length equals 13 residues. The CDR3 region has the DNA TGTGCCTGGAGTTTTGCCCTGAACACTGAAGCTTTCTTT. Its translation is CAWSFALNTEAFF.

This clonotype has more than one count but fewer than ten. The chain carries TRBV10-3 and TRBJ2-4; 7 bases fit TRBD1. Germline lookup yields CDR1 ENHRY and CDR2 SYGVKD. J was trimmed by 7 bases and V by 3 bases; bases with no gene match: 12. This CDR3 region has 16 residues. The CDR3 loop is CAISDILLGQTNIQYF. The CDR3 DNA follows: TGTGCCATCAGTGACATTTTATTGGGACAGACTAACATTCAGTACTTC.

This clonotype has more than one count but fewer than ten. The rearrangement joins TRBV27 to TRBJ2-1, with a possible D match to TRBD2 (5 bases). The ends were cut back, 10 bases at V and 8 bases at J, with 15 bases in the middle. The CDR3 is 12 amino acids. Germline V gene lookup returns CDR1 MNHEY and CDR2 SMNVEV (reference sequence). CDR3 nucleotide sequence: TGTGCCAACGGACTCAGTCCGCATGAGCAGTTCTTC. Its translation is CANGLSPHEQFF.